This T cell receptor (beta chain) was recorded in a study of T cells after yellow fever vaccination. Study findings and constraints: Among all clonotypes, a small share was observed in both CD4 and CD8 compartments.

TCRdb redid the calling of the 5' RACE reads with MiXCR, one entry per CDR3 protein. The top ten clones hold roughly 18% of a sample with about 350,000 distinct CDR3 sequences, approximately 10% of them seen once. This clonotype was counted between two and nine times. As yet, its antigen is unknown. The TCR originated in a man younger than 35 who received the YFV17D yellow fever vaccine. The material was PBMCs, obtained on the day of the first yellow fever vaccination.

The DNA of the CDR3 is TGCGCCAGCAGCCAACGAAGCGGGGTAGAATTGATTAACTATGGCTACACCTTC. It specifies CASSQRSGVELINYGYTF. The J gene is TRBJ1-2, the V gene TRBV4-3; no clear D. Germline lookup yields CDR1 LGHNA and CDR2 YSLEER. V was pared by 2 bases and J by 1 base, with 20 bases between. The CDR3 has 18 residues.